This T cell receptor beta chain was retrieved from a study of monozygotic twins with inflammatory bowel disease. From germline, CDR1 is MDHEN and CDR2 SYDVKM. The CDR3 extends over 16 amino acids. TCRdb reprocessed the 5' RACE reads and keeps a single row for each CDR3 protein, giving no DNA. The data include 300,000 to 400,000 distinct CDR3 sequences; the top ten clones carry around 2%. The V call is TRBV28, the J call TRBJ1-1; TCRdb picks TRBD1, but there is no DNA to check that call. Input material: blood. The receptor was derived from a human donor with ulcerative colitis or Crohn's disease, or a healthy co-twin of an affected twin (not recorded which). The CDR3 region is CASSVNKGIKNTEAFF.